This is a list of T cell receptor beta chains from one sample in a study of T cell clones after liver transplantation. Measured with immunoSEQ multiplex PCR; TCRdb has only the in-frame clones, and not every one. Of 50,000 or so clones in the sample, roughly nine tenths were seen once. The sequences come from CD8+ T cells from blood, collected 12 months after liver transplant. Receptors were obtained from a human patient who received a liver transplant. The graft donor may account for some of the T cells. Both conserved end residues are part of each CDR3. Each record gives: J gene, V gene, CDR3 protein.

>TRBJ2-7|TRBV5-4
CASSLEGYGGPSQNEQYF
>TRBJ1-5|TRBV7-2
CASSLNWDINQPQHF
>TRBJ1-2|TRBV27
CASSLNGYGYTF
>TRBJ1-4|TRBV27
CASSLLTNEKLFF
>TRBJ2-7|TRBV7-9
CASSPSQGLAEQYF
>TRBJ1-1|TRBV2
CASSPTGTPMNTEAFF
>TRBJ2-3|TRBV27
CASSSIQGPPDTQYF
>TRBJ1-4|TRBV5-1
CASSLRGVRDEKLFF
>TRBJ2-1|TRBV27
CATRRKGTTRGYEQFF
>TRBJ2-1|TRBV9
CASSVEGSVNEQFF
>TRBJ1-4|TRBV27
CASSYGTGYREKLFF
>TRBJ2-7|TRBV9
CASSGGQGANEQYF
>TRBJ1-2|TRBV29-1
CSAGQAHGYTF
>TRBJ1-1|TRBV10-3
CATRGPHMNTEAFF
>TRBJ2-7|TRBV28
CASSSSGTGDPYEQYF
>TRBJ1-1|TRBV6-1
CASSEAWYTEAFF
>TRBJ1-1|TRBV30
CAWATKSVEAFF
>TRBJ1-5|TRBV6-6
CASSYRGGGQPQHF
>TRBJ2-7|TRBV6-1
CASGGYEQYF
>TRBJ2-3|TRBV13
CASSLRLGGGDTQYF
>TRBJ2-7|TRBV29-1
CSVEDPGYEQYF
>TRBJ2-7|TRBV6-1
CASTYGSEQYF
>TRBJ2-7|TRBV28
CASSSPSAPYEQYF
>TRBJ1-1|TRBV10-1
CASIPWEGREAFF
>TRBJ2-7|TRBV4-3
CASSQDAGGYEQYF
>TRBJ2-3|TRBV5-4
CASTRLDSGAGTDTQYF
>TRBJ2-7|TRBV30
CAWGHPPGRSYEQYF
>TRBJ1-4|TRBV9
CASSVQGRTNEKLFF
>TRBJ1-1|TRBV6-5
CASSDRALSVAFF
>TRBJ2-3|TRBV9
CASTSSGSYTDTQYF
>TRBJ1-1|TRBV27
CASSPLVGTGRGNTEAFF
>TRBJ1-4|TRBV4-1
CASSQDPRLNEKLFF
>TRBJ2-3|TRBV6-1
CASSYGGLDTQYF
>TRBJ2-7|TRBV7-6
CASSLSWDTHFYEQYF
>TRBJ1-2|TRBV9
CASSVGDSYGYTF
>TRBJ1-1|TRBV10-3
CAISANNGNTEAFF
>TRBJ1-2|TRBV5-1
CASSFGDLDYGYTF
>TRBJ2-7|TRBV19
CASSTAGGRYEQYF
>TRBJ2-2|TRBV10-2
CASSAGTGELFF
>TRBJ2-1|TRBV19
CASSIVGAGGTYNEQFF
>TRBJ1-2|TRBV28
CASTFPGAGHGYTF
>TRBJ1-3|TRBV2
CASFGTLRGTIYF
>TRBJ2-3|TRBV7-6
CASSLVVRERADTQYF
>TRBJ2-7|TRBV7-9
CASSLTGRELYEQYF
>TRBJ1-1|TRBV25-1
CASSESEYTEAFF
>TRBJ2-7|TRBV5-4
CASSLAPNEQYF
>TRBJ1-2|TRBV27
CASSLSAVYGYTF
>TRBJ2-1|TRBV2
CASSGPRDLAYNEQFF
>TRBJ2-2|TRBV6-5
CASSGTSSTGELFF
>TRBJ2-6|TRBV5-1
CASSLLTVTSGRAYPGANVLTF
>TRBJ2-1|TRBV6-4
CASSDPWGYNEQFF
>TRBJ1-4|TRBV13
CASSLRSDRGLPAGKLFF
>TRBJ2-1|TRBV28
CASSLWGENEQFF
>TRBJ1-2|TRBV19
CASSIAASRGYTF
>TRBJ1-2|TRBV10-3
CAISESSNYGYTF